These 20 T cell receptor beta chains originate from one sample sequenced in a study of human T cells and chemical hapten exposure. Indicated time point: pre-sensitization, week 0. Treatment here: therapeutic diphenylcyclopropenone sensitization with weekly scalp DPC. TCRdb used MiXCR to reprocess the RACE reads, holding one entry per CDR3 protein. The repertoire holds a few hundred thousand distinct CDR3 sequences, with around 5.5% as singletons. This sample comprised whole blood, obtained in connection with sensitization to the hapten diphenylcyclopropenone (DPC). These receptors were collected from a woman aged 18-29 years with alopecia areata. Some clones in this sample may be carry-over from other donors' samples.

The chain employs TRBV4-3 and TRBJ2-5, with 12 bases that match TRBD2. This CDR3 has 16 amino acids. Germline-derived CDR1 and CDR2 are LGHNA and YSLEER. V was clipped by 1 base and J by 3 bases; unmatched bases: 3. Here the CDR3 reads CASSQGRLAGEETQYF. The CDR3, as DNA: TGCGCCAGCAGCCAAGGGAGACTAGCGGGGGAAGAGACCCAGTACTTC.

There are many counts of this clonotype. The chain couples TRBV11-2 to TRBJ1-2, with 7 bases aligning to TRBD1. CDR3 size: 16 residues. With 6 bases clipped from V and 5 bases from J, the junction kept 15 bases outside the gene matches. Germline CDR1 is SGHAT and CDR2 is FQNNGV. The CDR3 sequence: CASSQRGQGLKYGYTF. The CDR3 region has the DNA TGTGCCAGCAGTCAGAGGGGGCAGGGGCTGAAGTATGGCTACACCTTC. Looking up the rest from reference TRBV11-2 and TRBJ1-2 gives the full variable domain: EAGVAQSPRYKIIEKRQSVAFWCNPISGHATLYWYQQILGQGPKLLIQFQNNGVVDDSQLPKDRFSAERLKGVDSTLKIQPAKLEDSAVYLCASSQRGQGLKYGYTFGSGTRLTVV.

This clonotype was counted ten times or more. The CDR3 spells CASSPRDSSGANVLTF. Here the CDR3 DNA reads TGTGCCAGCAGCCCCCGGGACAGCTCTGGGGCCAACGTCCTGACTTTC. V gene TRBV7-9 combines with J gene TRBJ2-6, with 7 bases that match TRBD1. The V segment lost 5 bases and the J segment 0 bases; nucleotides outside the gene matches: 4. Germline-derived CDR1 and CDR2 are SEHNR and FQNEAQ (reference sequence). CDR3 size: 16 residues.

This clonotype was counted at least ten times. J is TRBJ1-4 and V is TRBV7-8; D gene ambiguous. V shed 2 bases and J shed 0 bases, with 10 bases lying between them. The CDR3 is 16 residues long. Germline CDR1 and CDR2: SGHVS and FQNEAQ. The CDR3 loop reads CASSLKRDATNEKLFF. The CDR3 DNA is TGTGCCAGCAGCTTAAAGCGTGACGCAACTAATGAAAAACTGTTTTTT.

CDR3 residues: CASSLAYRGGERTEAFF. The CDR3 DNA sequence: TGCGCCAGCAGCTTGGCCTATCGGGGAGGGGAGAGGACTGAAGCTTTCTTT. The chain joins TRBV5-1 to TRBJ1-1; perhaps TRBD1 as D (5 bases). V lost 0 bases to trimming and J lost 5 bases, with 20 bases between them. This CDR3 has 17 residues. The germline V gene encodes CDR1 SGHRS and CDR2 YFSETQ.

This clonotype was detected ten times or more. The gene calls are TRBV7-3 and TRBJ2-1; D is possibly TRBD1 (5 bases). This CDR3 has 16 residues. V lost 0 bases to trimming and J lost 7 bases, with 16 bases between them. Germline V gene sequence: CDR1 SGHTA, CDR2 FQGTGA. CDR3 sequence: CASSLTGTWGDNEQFF. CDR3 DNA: TGTGCCAGCAGCTTAACGGGTACTTGGGGCGATAATGAGCAGTTCTTC.

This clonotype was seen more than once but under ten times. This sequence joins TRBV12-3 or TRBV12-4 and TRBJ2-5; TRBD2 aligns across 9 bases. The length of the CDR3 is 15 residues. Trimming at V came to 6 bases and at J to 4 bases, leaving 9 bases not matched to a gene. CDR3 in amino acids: CASRGTLAGAETQYF. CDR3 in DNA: TGTGCCAGCAGGGGGACTTTAGCGGGGGCAGAGACCCAGTACTTC.

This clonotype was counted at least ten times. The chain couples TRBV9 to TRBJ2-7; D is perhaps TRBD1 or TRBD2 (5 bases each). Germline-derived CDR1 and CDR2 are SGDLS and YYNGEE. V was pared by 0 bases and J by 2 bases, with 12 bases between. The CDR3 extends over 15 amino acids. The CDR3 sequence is CASSVGGAWPYEQYF. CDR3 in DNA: TGTGCCAGCAGCGTAGGAGGGGCATGGCCCTACGAGCAGTACTTC. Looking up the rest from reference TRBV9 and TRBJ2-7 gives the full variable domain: DSGVTQTPKHLITATGQRVTLRCSPRSGDLSVYWYQQSLDQGLQFLIQYYNGEERAKGNILERFSAQQFPDLHSELNLSSLELGDSALYFCASSVGGAWPYEQYFGPGTRLTVT.

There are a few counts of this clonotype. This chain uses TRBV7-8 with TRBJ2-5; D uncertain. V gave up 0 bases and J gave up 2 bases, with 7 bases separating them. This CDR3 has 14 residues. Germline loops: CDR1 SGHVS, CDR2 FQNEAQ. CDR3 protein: CASSLAALQETQYF. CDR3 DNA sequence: TGTGCCAGCAGCTTAGCTGCCCTACAAGAGACCCAGTACTTC.

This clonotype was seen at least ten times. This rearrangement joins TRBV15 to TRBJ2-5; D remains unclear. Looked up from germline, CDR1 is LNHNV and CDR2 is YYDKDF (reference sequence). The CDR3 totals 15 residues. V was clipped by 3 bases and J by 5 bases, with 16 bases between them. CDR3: CATSSDPAEVETQYF. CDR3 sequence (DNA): TGTGCCACCAGCAGCGATCCTGCCGAGGTGGAGACCCAGTACTTC.

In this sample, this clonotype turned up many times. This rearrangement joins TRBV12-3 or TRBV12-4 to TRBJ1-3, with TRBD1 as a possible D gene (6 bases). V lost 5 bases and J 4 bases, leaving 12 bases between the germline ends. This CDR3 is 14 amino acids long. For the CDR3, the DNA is TGTGCCAGCAGTCTTACAGGGCTAGGAAACACCATATATTTT. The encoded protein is CASSLTGLGNTIYF.

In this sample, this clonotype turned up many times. The CDR3 bases are TGTGCCAGCAGTTACGTCGGGGGGGCCGATGAGCAGTTCTTC. Translation: CASSYVGGADEQFF. The chain uses TRBV6-2 or TRBV6-3 and TRBJ2-1; the match to TRBD2 covers 8 bases. CDR1 MNHEY and CDR2 SVGEGT come from the germline V gene. The CDR3 spans 14 residues. V shed 2 bases, J shed 8 bases, and the junction held 5 bases outside the gene matches.

CDR3 bases: TGTGCCAGCTCAGGGGACAACCAGCCCCAGCATTTT. This codes for CASSGDNQPQHF. The genes are TRBV18 and TRBJ1-5; possible D gene TRBD1, 6 bases. Trimming removed 5 bases at V and 7 bases at J, with 9 bases between. Germline CDR1 and CDR2: KGHSH and LQKENI. This CDR3 region has 12 residues.

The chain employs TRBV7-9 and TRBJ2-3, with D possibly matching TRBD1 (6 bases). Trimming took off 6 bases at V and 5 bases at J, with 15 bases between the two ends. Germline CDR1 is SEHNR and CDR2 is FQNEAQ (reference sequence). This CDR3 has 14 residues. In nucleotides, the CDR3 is TGTGCCAGCAGATCAACAGGGATGGAAGATACGCAGTATTTT. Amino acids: CASRSTGMEDTQYF. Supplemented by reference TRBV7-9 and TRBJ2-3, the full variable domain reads DTGVSQNPRHKITKRGQNVTFRCDPISEHNRLYWYRQTLGQGPEFLTYFQNEAQLEKSRLLSDRFSAERPKGSFSTLEIQRTEQGDSAMYLCASRSTGMEDTQYFGPGTRLTVL.

This CDR3 reads CASSVHFLPEAFF. The CDR3 DNA reads TGTGCCAGCAGTGTCCACTTCCTTCCTGAAGCTTTCTTT. The gene calls are TRBV6-1 and TRBJ1-1; D call uncertain. The germline V and J ends were trimmed by 4 bases and 6 bases, with 12 bases remaining between them. Germline V gives CDR1 MNHNS, CDR2 SASEGT. There are 13 residues in the CDR3.

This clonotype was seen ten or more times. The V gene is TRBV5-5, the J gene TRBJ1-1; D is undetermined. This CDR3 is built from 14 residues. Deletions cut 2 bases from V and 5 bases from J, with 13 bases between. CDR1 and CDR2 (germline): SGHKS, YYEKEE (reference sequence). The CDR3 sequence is CASSLLSGLTEAFF. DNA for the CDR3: TGTGCCAGCAGCTTATTATCCGGGTTAACTGAAGCTTTCTTT. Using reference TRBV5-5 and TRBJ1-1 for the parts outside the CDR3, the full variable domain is DAGVTQSPTHLIKTRGQQVTLRCSPISGHKSVSWYQQVLGQGPQFIFQYYEKEERGRGNFPDRFSARQFPNYSSELNVNALLLGDSALYLCASSLLSGLTEAFFGQGTRLTVV.

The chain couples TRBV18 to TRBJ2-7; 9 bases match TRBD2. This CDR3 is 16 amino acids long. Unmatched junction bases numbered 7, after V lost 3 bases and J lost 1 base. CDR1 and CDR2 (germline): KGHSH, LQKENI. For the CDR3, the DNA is TGTGCCAGCTCACCGGCTAGCGGGGCCGTTTCCTACGAGCAGTACTTC. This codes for CASSPASGAVSYEQYF. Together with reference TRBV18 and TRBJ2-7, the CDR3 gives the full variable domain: NAGVMQNPRHLVRRRGQEARLRCSPMKGHSHVYWYRQLPEEGLKFMVYLQKENIIDESGMPKERFSAEFPKEGPSILRIQQVVRGDSAAYFCASSPASGAVSYEQYFGPGTRLTVT.

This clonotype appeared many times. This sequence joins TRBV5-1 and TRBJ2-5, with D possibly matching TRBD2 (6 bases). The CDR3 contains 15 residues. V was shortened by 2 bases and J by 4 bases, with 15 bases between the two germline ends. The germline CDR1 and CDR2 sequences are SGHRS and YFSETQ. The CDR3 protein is CASSLGGARRETQYF. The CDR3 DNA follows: TGCGCCAGCAGCTTAGGAGGGGCCCGTCGAGAGACCCAGTACTTC.

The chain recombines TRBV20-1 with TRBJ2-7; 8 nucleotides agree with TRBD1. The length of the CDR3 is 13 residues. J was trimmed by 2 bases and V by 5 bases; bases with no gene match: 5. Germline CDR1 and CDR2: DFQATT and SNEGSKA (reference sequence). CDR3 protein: CSARPGQAYEQYF. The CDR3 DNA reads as TGCAGTGCTCGTCCGGGACAGGCCTACGAGCAGTACTTC.

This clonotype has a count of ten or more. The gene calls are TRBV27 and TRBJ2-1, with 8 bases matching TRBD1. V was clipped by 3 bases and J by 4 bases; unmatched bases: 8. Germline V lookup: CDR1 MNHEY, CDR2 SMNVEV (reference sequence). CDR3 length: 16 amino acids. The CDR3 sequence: CASSLRPQGAYNEQFF. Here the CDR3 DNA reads TGTGCCAGCAGTTTGCGTCCGCAGGGGGCTTACAATGAGCAGTTCTTC.